Below are 11 T cell receptor beta chains sequenced from a single sample in a study of cytomegalovirus exposure and HLA in healthy donors. Amplification used 60 Vbeta primers and 13 Jbeta primers. Clones were sequenced by immunoSEQ multiplex PCR, and TCRdb holds only the in-frame ones, with some missing. This table holds 150,000 to 200,000 clones, about an eighth found once. Sequenced sample: PBMCs. These receptors were collected from a man aged 50-60 years in good health and CMV-seropositive.

The chain carries TRBV14 and TRBJ2-1; the D is unclear. CDR1 and CDR2 from the germline V gene are SGHDN and FVKESK. CDR3 length: 15 residues. The V gene lost 0 bases and the J gene lost 6 bases, with 12 bases spanning the gap. As DNA, the CDR3 is TGTGCCAGCAGCCAAGATCGAGGCCTCATCAATGAGCAGTTCTTC. As protein: CASSQDRGLINEQFF.

The rearrangement links TRBV14 to TRBJ1-1, with 7 bases fitting TRBD1. The length of the CDR3 is 15 residues. Germline V CDR1 and CDR2: SGHDN, FVKESK. The junction had 6 bases not matched to a gene; V was cut back by 5 bases and J by 0 bases. As DNA, the CDR3 is TGTGCCAGCAGCGAACGACAGGGATTGAACACTGAAGCTTTCTTT. Protein sequence: CASSERQGLNTEAFF.

This clone was counted a few times. V and J are TRBV6-5 and TRBJ2-2; no definite D call. V lost 4 bases and J 4 bases, leaving 10 bases between the germline ends. The germline CDR1 and CDR2 sequences are MNHEY and SVGAGI. The CDR3 runs 14 residues. For the CDR3, the DNA is TGTGCCAGCAGTTCACCATTAGTCACCGGGGAGCTGTTTTTT. Amino acids: CASSSPLVTGELFF.

The V gene is TRBV9, the J gene TRBJ2-5, with D uncertain. Per the germline V gene, CDR1 is SGDLS and CDR2 is YYNGEE. This CDR3 has 13 residues. Trimming left V 3 bases short and J 1 base short, with 7 bases between. The CDR3, as DNA: TGTGCCAGCAGCGCCGTGGCCCAAGAGACCCAGTACTTC. Encoded protein: CASSAVAQETQYF. Combining the CDR3 with reference TRBV9 and TRBJ2-5 gives the whole variable domain DSGVTQTPKHLITATGQRVTLRCSPRSGDLSVYWYQQSLDQGLQFLIQYYNGEERAKGNILERFSAQQFPDLHSELNLSSLELGDSALYFCASSAVAQETQYFGPGTRLLVL.

Comment on this clone: Other DNA sequences in the same sample also yield this CDR3. The chain recombines TRBV6-1 with TRBJ1-5; the D gene is possibly TRBD1 (5 bases). V lost 3 bases to trimming and J lost 4 bases, with 10 bases between them. The CDR3 is 14 residues long. CDR1 and CDR2 from the germline V gene are MNHNS and SASEGT. The CDR3 is CASSDRVGNQPQHF. CDR3 coding DNA: TGTGCCAGCAGTGACAGGGTAGGGAATCAGCCCCAGCATTTT.

This chain uses TRBV30 with TRBJ1-1; 10 bases line up with TRBD1. CDR1 is GTSNPN, CDR2 SVGIG, per germline (reference sequence). This CDR3 contains 12 residues. The trim removed 8 bases at V and 5 bases at J, leaving 5 bases unmatched. The CDR3 DNA sequence: TGTGCCGGCCGGGACAGGGGAACTGAAGCTTTCTTT. It is translated as CAGRDRGTEAFF.

CDR3: CASCSGGQETQYF. The CDR3 DNA reads TGTGCCAGCTGTAGCGGGGGACAAGAGACCCAGTACTTC. V usage is TRBV25-1 and J usage is TRBJ2-5; 9 nucleotides match TRBD2. Trimming cost V 8 bases and J 2 bases; bases outside gene matches: 3. CDR1 MGHDK and CDR2 SYGVNS come from the germline V gene. The CDR3 has 13 amino acids.

This clone came up a few times. V gene TRBV9 combines with J gene TRBJ1-4, with D tentatively TRBD1 (5 bases). The germline CDR1 and CDR2 sequences are SGDLS and YYNGEE. The CDR3 runs 14 residues. Trimming stripped 0 bases from V and 3 bases from J, with 6 bases between. This CDR3 is CASSVGQSNEKLFF. The DNA of the CDR3 is TGTGCCAGCAGCGTAGGACAGTCTAATGAAAAACTGTTTTTT.

The chain is built from TRBV11-2 and TRBJ2-2; 13 bases map to TRBD2. Germline CDR1 reads SGHAT; CDR2 reads FQNNGV. V shed 4 bases and J 0 bases; nucleotides not matched to a gene: 5. The CDR3 is made up of 18 amino acids. In nucleotides, the CDR3 is TGTGCCAGCAGCTCCAGACTAGCGGGGGGTTCGAACACCGGGGAGCTGTTTTTT. Its protein is CASSSRLAGGSNTGELFF.

J is TRBJ1-2 and V is TRBV6-1; TRBD1 agrees at 9 bases. V lost 3 bases and J lost 3; bases outside the gene matches: 2. The germline V gene has CDR1 MNHNS and CDR2 SASEGT. The CDR3 is made up of 14 amino acids. DNA of the CDR3: TGTGCCAGCAGTGACCGGGACAGGGACTATGGCTACACCTTC. Its translation is CASSDRDRDYGYTF.

This clone was observed a handful of times. The V gene is TRBV9, the J gene TRBJ1-6; D is unclear. Trimming left V 0 bases short and J 7 bases short, with 11 bases between. This CDR3 comprises 15 residues. From germline, CDR1 is SGDLS and CDR2 YYNGEE. The CDR3 bases are TGTGCCAGCAGCGTAGGGTCCCTAGGAAATTCACCCCTCCACTTT. As protein: CASSVGSLGNSPLHF.